The 22 T cell receptor beta chains listed next were all sequenced from one sample in a study of T cells in Graves' hyperthyroidism and ophthalmopathy (dated by TCRdb to about 2019). Libraries were constructed by multiplex PCR. This sample was sequenced with an Illumina HiSeq 2000. Amplification of TCR beta CDR3 regions was carried out from RNA transcripts. For the first round of RT-PCR on the TCR CDR3, the HTBI primer set was used together with the Qiagen OneStep RT-PCR kit. TCRdb's own reprocessing of the public reads used fastp at Q25 and MiXCR and kept productive beta chains. For every CDR3 protein sequence, its rows merge into one entry that carries the most common genes and DNA. Here the sample has 360,000 or so distinct CDR3 sequences; approximately 19% occur a single time. 3.7% of the sample is in the top ten clones. The sample consisted of blood. These TCRs come from a young woman with Graves' hyperthyroidism.

The genes are TRBV20-1 and TRBJ1-1; the D is unclear. The CDR3 has 13 residues. Between the trimmed V and J ends, which lost 1 base and 1 base, there was a span of 7 bases. Germline CDR1 DFQATT, CDR2 SNEGSKA (reference sequence). The CDR3 region has the DNA TGCAGTGCTAGAGTTAACAGGAACACTGAAGCTTTCTTT. Protein sequence: CSARVNRNTEAFF.

This clonotype was recorded at least ten times. The J gene is TRBJ1-2, the V gene TRBV6-1, with TRBD1 identical over 8 bases. The CDR3 extends over 13 amino acids. Germline CDR1 and CDR2: MNHNS and SASEGT. V lost 6 bases to trimming and J lost 7 bases; unmatched junction nucleotides: 7. The chain's CDR3 is CASSPTGDGGYTF. CDR3 in DNA: TGTGCCAGCAGCCCGACAGGGGACGGTGGCTACACCTTC.

The sample holds many counts of this clonotype. This chain uses TRBV4-2 with TRBJ1-3; D is unclear. Trimming removed 4 bases at V and 8 bases at J, with 21 bases between. The CDR3 has 16 amino acids. Germline V gene data show CDR1 as LGHNA and CDR2 as YNFKEQ. DNA of the CDR3: TGTGCCAGCAGCCCACAAGAGTCCTGGCTCGTACACACCATATATTTT. This codes for CASSPQESWLVHTIYF.

This clonotype has ten or more counts. The chain carries TRBV28 and TRBJ2-5; D is unresolved. Trimming left V 6 bases short and J 4 bases short, with 9 bases between. In germline, CDR1 is MDHEN, CDR2 SYDVKM. This CDR3 is built from 12 residues. This chain's CDR3 is CASRIALETQYF. CDR3 DNA: TGTGCCAGCAGGATAGCCCTAGAGACCCAGTACTTC. The full variable domain, its missing parts supplied by reference TRBV28 and TRBJ2-5, is DVKVTQSSRYLVKRTGEKVFLECVQDMDHENMFWYRQDPGLGLRLIYFSYDVKMKEKGDIPEGYSVSREKKERFSLILESASTNQTSMYLCASRIALETQYFGPGTRLLVL.

The rearrangement joins TRBV6-1 to TRBJ2-7; D is possibly TRBD1 or TRBD2 (5 bases each). This CDR3 comprises 16 residues. The germline CDR1 and CDR2 sequences are MNHNS and SASEGT. Trimming shortened V by 7 bases and J by 0 bases, and 19 bases separated the two germline ends. The CDR3 DNA is TGTGCCAGCAAGAAGCTCAGAGGGGAAAGCTCCTACGAGCAGTACTTC. It codes for CASKKLRGESSYEQYF.

In this sample, this clonotype turned up many times. The chain joins TRBV6-5 to TRBJ1-2, with unresolved D. The CDR3 consists of 16 residues. Germline V CDR1 and CDR2: MNHEY, SVGAGI. Trimming took 0 bases from V and 4 from J, leaving 15 bases between them. The CDR3 loop is CASSYSLGFGSYGYTF. CDR3 nucleotide sequence: TGTGCCAGCAGTTACTCCCTGGGATTTGGCTCCTATGGCTACACCTTC.

The table lists this clonotype with many counts. This rearrangement joins TRBV20-1 to TRBJ2-7, with 11 bases identical to TRBD2. Germline trimming cut 6 bases from V and 4 bases from J; bases unmatched to any gene: 11. In germline, CDR1 is DFQATT, CDR2 SNEGSKA (reference sequence). The length of the CDR3 is 15 residues. CDR3 protein: CSAIPAGLAAYEQYF. The CDR3 DNA reads TGCAGTGCCATTCCGGCGGGACTAGCGGCATACGAGCAGTACTTC.

This clonotype was recorded many times. The CDR3: CASSLSGGKHYEQYF. The DNA of the CDR3 is TGTGCCAGCAGTTTATCGGGGGGTAAACACTACGAGCAGTACTTC. The chain links TRBV12-3 or TRBV12-4 to TRBJ2-7; TRBD2 matches 7 bases. With V trimmed by 2 bases and J by 3 bases, 7 bases remained unmatched. The CDR3 is 15 residues long.

As to this clonotype: A clone one base away is much larger, so this may be a read error. The genes are TRBV20-1 and TRBJ1-5; 8 bases line up with TRBD1. The CDR3 covers 14 residues. V gave up 5 bases and J gave up 6 bases; unmatched junction bases: 9. Germline CDR1 reads DFQATT; CDR2 reads SNEGSKA (reference sequence). The CDR3 DNA sequence: TGCAGTGCTGCAGTGGACAGGGAAAGTCAGCCCCAGCATTTT. Translated, it gives CSAAVDRESQPQHF.

The rearrangement uses TRBV11-2 and TRBJ2-3; 8 bases line up with TRBD2. The CDR3 is 16 amino acids. Germline CDR1 and CDR2: SGHAT and FQNNGV. V lost 3 bases to trimming and J lost 5 bases; unmatched junction nucleotides: 10. The CDR3 sequence is CASSFSPSGGVDTQYF. CDR3 DNA sequence: TGTGCCAGCAGCTTTTCCCCGAGCGGGGGAGTAGATACGCAGTATTTT.

The rearrangement links TRBV6-1 to TRBJ2-6, with 7 nucleotides matching TRBD1. Germline CDR1 MNHNS, CDR2 SASEGT. The CDR3 totals 16 residues. The J segment lost 4 bases and the V segment lost 4 bases, leaving 7 bases of the junction unmatched. Here the CDR3 DNA reads TGTGCCAGCAGTGCGGGACAGCACTTAGGGGCCAACGTCCTGACTTTC. It is translated as CASSAGQHLGANVLTF.

The chain employs TRBV5-1 and TRBJ1-1, with a possible D match to TRBD1 (6 bases). The V gene lost 3 bases and the J gene lost 0 bases, with 12 bases spanning the gap. This CDR3 has 15 residues. The V gene's germline CDR1 is SGHRS and CDR2 YFSETQ. The chain's CDR3 is CASSSFGQLNTEAFF. The CDR3 region has the DNA TGCGCCAGCAGCTCCTTTGGACAGTTGAACACTGAAGCTTTCTTT.

This clonotype was seen at least ten times. The chain uses TRBV7-9 and TRBJ2-7; D might be TRBD1 or TRBD2, each matching 5 bases. Between the trimmed V and J ends, which lost 5 bases and 3 bases, there was a span of 17 bases. Germline V gene sequence: CDR1 SEHNR, CDR2 FQNEAQ (reference sequence). CDR3 length: 15 residues. This chain's CDR3 is CASSLRGRSNYEQYF. CDR3 nucleotide sequence: TGTGCCAGCAGCCTTAGGGGACGGAGTAACTACGAGCAGTACTTC. Looking up the rest from reference TRBV7-9 and TRBJ2-7 gives the full variable domain: DTGVSQNPRHKITKRGQNVTFRCDPISEHNRLYWYRQTLGQGPEFLTYFQNEAQLEKSRLLSDRFSAERPKGSFSTLEIQRTEQGDSAMYLCASSLRGRSNYEQYFGPGTRLTVT.

This clonotype was observed many times. CDR3 in amino acids: CASSGQGEWGYTF. The CDR3 DNA follows: TGTGCCAGCAGCGGACAGGGGGAATGGGGCTACACCTTC. The V gene is TRBV28, the J gene TRBJ1-2, with 10 bases identical to TRBD1. The CDR3 has 13 amino acids. Losses at the gene ends were 6 bases for V and 8 bases for J; bases not matched to a gene: 6. Germline-derived CDR1 and CDR2 are MDHEN and SYDVKM.

The V call is TRBV12-3 or TRBV12-4, the J call TRBJ2-3; the D is unclear. Trimming pared 3 bases from V and 11 bases from J, leaving 12 bases between. This CDR3 contains 12 residues. DNA of the CDR3: TGTGCCAGCAGTTTCGCGCTGGTGGAGCAGTATTTT. Its protein is CASSFALVEQYF.

This clonotype was found many times. The chain recombines TRBV11-2 with TRBJ1-1; TRBD1 might be the D (5 bases). Deletions cut 5 bases from V and 0 bases from J, with 16 bases between. The CDR3 contains 16 residues. Germline lookup yields CDR1 SGHAT and CDR2 FQNNGV. This CDR3 is CASSPRVRQLNTEAFF. The CDR3, as DNA: TGTGCCAGCAGCCCCCGGGTTAGACAGCTGAACACTGAAGCTTTCTTT.

This clonotype was observed many times. CDR3 in DNA: TGTGCCAGCAGTCCCTACAGGGACACTGAAGCTTTCTTT. Encoded protein: CASSPYRDTEAFF. V usage is TRBV28 and J usage is TRBJ1-1, with D possibly being TRBD1 (6 bases). V lost 5 bases, J lost 3 bases, and 10 bases lay in between. There are 13 residues in the CDR3. Germline assignment: CDR1 MDHEN and CDR2 SYDVKM. Full variable domain (missing parts from reference TRBV28 and TRBJ1-1): DVKVTQSSRYLVKRTGEKVFLECVQDMDHENMFWYRQDPGLGLRLIYFSYDVKMKEKGDIPEGYSVSREKKERFSLILESASTNQTSMYLCASSPYRDTEAFFGQGTRLTVV.

This clonotype was observed at least ten times. The gene calls are TRBV7-9 and TRBJ2-7, with 9 bases fitting TRBD1. Unmatched junction bases numbered 4, after V lost 5 bases and J lost 2 bases. The CDR3 is made up of 14 amino acids. Germline CDR1 and CDR2: SEHNR and FQNEAQ (reference sequence). CDR3: CASSAGQGTYEQYF. CDR3 bases: TGTGCCAGCAGCGCCGGACAGGGGACCTACGAGCAGTACTTC.

This clonotype showed up many times. The chain joins TRBV6-1 to TRBJ1-2, with TRBD1 matching over 12 bases. Trimming took 1 base from V and 3 from J; bases not matched to a gene: 12. CDR1 MNHNS and CDR2 SASEGT come from the germline V gene. This CDR3 contains 19 residues. CDR3 in amino acids: CASSEDPWGDRGQDYGYTF. The CDR3 region has the DNA TGTGCCAGCAGTGAAGATCCATGGGGGGACAGGGGGCAGGACTATGGCTACACCTTC.

The CDR3 sequence: CASLQGTLTTEAFF. CDR3 bases: TGTGCCAGCCTACAGGGGACATTGACCACTGAAGCTTTCTTT. This chain links TRBV6-1 with TRBJ1-1; 7 nucleotides align to TRBD1. V gave up 8 bases and J gave up 4 bases; unmatched junction bases: 10. The CDR3 length is 14 residues. Germline V gene sequence: CDR1 MNHNS, CDR2 SASEGT.

This clonotype has a count of ten or more. This chain uses TRBV11-2 with TRBJ1-1, with a tentative D call TRBD1 (5 bases). The V gene lost 5 bases and the J gene lost 0 bases, with 10 bases spanning the gap. The germline CDR1 and CDR2 sequences are SGHAT and FQNNGV. The CDR3 has 14 residues. CDR3 amino acids: CASSHRSLNTEAFF. CDR3 DNA sequence: TGTGCCAGCAGCCACAGGTCCTTGAACACTGAAGCTTTCTTT.

This clonotype was detected only a few times. The V and J genes are TRBV28 and TRBJ1-5; the D gene is possibly TRBD1 (5 bases). Trimming shortened V by 6 bases and J by 0 bases, and 9 bases separated the two germline ends. Per germline, CDR1 MDHEN and CDR2 SYDVKM. This CDR3 spans 14 amino acids. DNA of the CDR3: TGTGCCAGCAGGAGGGACCATAGCAATCAGCCCCAGCATTTT. It is translated as CASRRDHSNQPQHF.